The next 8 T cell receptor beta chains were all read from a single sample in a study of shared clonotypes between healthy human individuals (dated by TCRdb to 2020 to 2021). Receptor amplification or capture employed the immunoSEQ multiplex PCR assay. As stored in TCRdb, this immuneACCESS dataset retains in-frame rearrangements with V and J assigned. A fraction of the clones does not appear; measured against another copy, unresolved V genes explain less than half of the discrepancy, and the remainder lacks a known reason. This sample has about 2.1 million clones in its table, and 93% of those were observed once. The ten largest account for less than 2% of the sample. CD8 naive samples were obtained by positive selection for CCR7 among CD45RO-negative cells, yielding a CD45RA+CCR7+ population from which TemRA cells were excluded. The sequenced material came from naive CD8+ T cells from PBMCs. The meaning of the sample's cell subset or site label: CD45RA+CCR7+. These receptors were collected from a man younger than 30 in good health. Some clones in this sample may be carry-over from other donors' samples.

CDR3: CASSLRQGKILNTEAFF. CDR3 bases: TGTGCCAGCAGCTTAAGACAGGGGAAGATTCTGAACACTGAAGCTTTCTTT. This rearrangement joins TRBV7-8 to TRBJ1-1; TRBD1 matches 8 bases. This CDR3 has 17 residues. CDR1 is SGHVS, CDR2 FQNEAQ, per germline. V trimming: 2 bases; J trimming: 0 bases; junction bases outside the gene matches: 8.

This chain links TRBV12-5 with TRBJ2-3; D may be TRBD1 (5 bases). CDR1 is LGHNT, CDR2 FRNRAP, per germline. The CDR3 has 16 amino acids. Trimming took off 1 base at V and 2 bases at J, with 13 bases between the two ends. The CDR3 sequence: CASGLADSTLTDTQYF. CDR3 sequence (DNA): TGTGCTAGTGGTTTGGCCGACAGTACTCTCACAGATACGCAGTATTTT.

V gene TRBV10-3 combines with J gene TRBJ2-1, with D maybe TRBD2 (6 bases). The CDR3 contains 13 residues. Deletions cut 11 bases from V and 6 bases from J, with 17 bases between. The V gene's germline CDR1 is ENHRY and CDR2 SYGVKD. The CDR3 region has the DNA TGTGCCGCTACCCGGGGGTCCCTCAATGAGCAGTTCTTC. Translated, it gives CAATRGSLNEQFF.

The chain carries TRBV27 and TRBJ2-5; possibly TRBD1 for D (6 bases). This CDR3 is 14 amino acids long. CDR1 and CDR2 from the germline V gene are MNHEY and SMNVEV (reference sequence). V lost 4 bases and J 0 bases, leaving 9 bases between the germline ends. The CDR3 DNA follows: TGTGCCAGCAGTTCGACAGGTTACCAAGAGACCCAGTACTTC. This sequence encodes CASSSTGYQETQYF.

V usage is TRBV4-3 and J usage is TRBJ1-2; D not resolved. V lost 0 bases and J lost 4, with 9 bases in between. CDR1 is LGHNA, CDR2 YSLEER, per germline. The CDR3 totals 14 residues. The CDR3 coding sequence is TGCGCCAGCAGCCAAGACGGGTTTAGCTATGGCTACACCTTC. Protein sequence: CASSQDGFSYGYTF.

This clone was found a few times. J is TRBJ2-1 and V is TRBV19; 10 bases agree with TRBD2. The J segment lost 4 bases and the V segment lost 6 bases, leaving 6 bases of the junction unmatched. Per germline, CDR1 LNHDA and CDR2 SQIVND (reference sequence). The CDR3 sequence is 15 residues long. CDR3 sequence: CASRPGLAFYNEQFF. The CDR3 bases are TGTGCCAGTAGGCCGGGACTAGCGTTTTACAATGAGCAGTTCTTC.

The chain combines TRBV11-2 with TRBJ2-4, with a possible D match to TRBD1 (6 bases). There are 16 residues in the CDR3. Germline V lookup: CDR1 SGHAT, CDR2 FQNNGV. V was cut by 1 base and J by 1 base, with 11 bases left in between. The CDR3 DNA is TGTGCCAGCAGCTTAGCGCGGACAGCTGCCAAAAACATTCAGTACTTC. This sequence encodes CASSLARTAAKNIQYF.

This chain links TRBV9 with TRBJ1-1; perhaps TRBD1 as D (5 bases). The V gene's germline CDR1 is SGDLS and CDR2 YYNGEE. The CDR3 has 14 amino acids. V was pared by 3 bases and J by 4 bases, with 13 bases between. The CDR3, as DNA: TGTGCCAGCAGCGGGGCAGGGTTGGGCACTGAAGCTTTCTTT. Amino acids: CASSGAGLGTEAFF. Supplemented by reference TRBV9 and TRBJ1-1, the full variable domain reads DSGVTQTPKHLITATGQRVTLRCSPRSGDLSVYWYQQSLDQGLQFLIQYYNGEERAKGNILERFSAQQFPDLHSELNLSSLELGDSALYFCASSGAGLGTEAFFGQGTRLTVV.